These 22 T cell receptor beta chains came from one sample sequenced in a study of identical twins. TCRdb ran MiXCR on the 5' RACE reads and lists one entry per CDR3 protein. The sample carries a few hundred thousand distinct CDR3 sequences, roughly 15% recorded once. The same specimen was also included in a second study, on yellow fever vaccine responses in identical twins.

What was sequenced was CD4+ T cells sorted from blood. Receptor source: a woman under 30 in good health.

This clonotype appeared many times. J is TRBJ2-1 and V is TRBV5-1; D is tentatively TRBD1 or TRBD2 (6 bases each). Germline V gives CDR1 SGHRS, CDR2 YFSETQ. The length of the CDR3 is 18 residues. V was shortened by 4 bases and J by 5 bases, with 25 bases between the two germline ends. CDR3: CASSATGIGSGFHNEQFF. The DNA for the CDR3 is TGCGCCAGCAGCGCGACAGGTATCGGAAGCGGGTTTCACAATGAGCAGTTCTTC.

The rearrangement uses TRBV12-5 and TRBJ1-5; D remains ambiguous. The CDR3 is 13 amino acids. Trimming took 1 base from V and 4 from J, leaving 5 bases between them. Germline loops: CDR1 LGHNT, CDR2 FRNRAP. The CDR3 bases are TGTGCTAGTGGTTTGGGGATGAATCAGCCCCAGCATTTT. Translated, it gives CASGLGMNQPQHF.

This clonotype was seen a few times. The V gene is TRBV5-1, the J gene TRBJ2-3; 8 nucleotides line up with TRBD2. The trim removed 3 bases at V and 3 bases at J, leaving 9 bases unmatched. This CDR3 has 16 amino acids. CDR1 is SGHRS, CDR2 YFSETQ, per germline. The CDR3 DNA reads TGCGCCAGCAGCTACCAAAGCGGGAGCAGTACAGATACGCAGTATTTT. It is translated as CASSYQSGSSTDTQYF.

This CDR3 is CASSLHGLAGGFEQFF. CDR3 DNA: TGTGCCAGCAGTTTACATGGGCTAGCGGGAGGATTTGAGCAGTTCTTC. This chain joins TRBV27 and TRBJ2-1, with TRBD2 identical over 11 bases. The germline CDR1 and CDR2 sequences are MNHEY and SMNVEV (reference sequence). The J segment lost 9 bases and the V segment lost 2 bases, leaving 9 bases of the junction unmatched. The CDR3 spans 16 residues.

V usage is TRBV15 and J usage is TRBJ2-3; the D gene is possibly TRBD2 (6 bases). The CDR3 length is 13 residues. The germline V gene has CDR1 LNHNV and CDR2 YYDKDF (reference sequence). The germline V and J ends were trimmed by 4 bases and 5 bases, with 10 bases remaining between them. This chain's CDR3 is CATSTGSVDTQYF. Written as DNA, the CDR3 is TGTGCCACCAGCACCGGGAGTGTAGATACGCAGTATTTT.

This clonotype has a handful of counts. This chain uses TRBV7-2 with TRBJ2-7, with 11 bases fitting TRBD2. This CDR3 has 16 amino acids. The junction had 8 bases not matched to a gene; V was cut back by 1 base and J by 6 bases. The germline V gene encodes CDR1 SGHTA and CDR2 FQGNSA. For the CDR3, the DNA is TGTGCCAGCAGCTTAGGGCTAGCGGGAGGATTGGTCGAGCAGTACTTC. The encoded protein is CASSLGLAGGLVEQYF.

This chain connects TRBV29-1 to TRBJ2-5; D unclear. Germline-derived CDR1 and CDR2 are SQVTM and ANQGSEA. V was cut by 6 bases and J by 1 base, with 9 bases left in between. CDR3 length equals 12 residues. The CDR3 reads CSVYSRQETQYF. CDR3 coding DNA: TGCAGCGTGTATAGCCGCCAAGAGACCCAGTACTTC. The whole variable domain, filled in from reference TRBV29-1 and TRBJ2-5, reads SAVISQKPSRDICQRGTSLTIQCQVDSQVTMMFWYRQQPGQSLTLIATANQGSEATYESGFVIDKFPISRPNLTFSTLTVSNMSPEDSSIYLCSVYSRQETQYFGPGTRLLVL.

This clonotype was detected only a few times. The chain couples TRBV6-2 or TRBV6-3 to TRBJ2-1; 10 bases match TRBD1. This CDR3 comprises 15 residues. V gave up 5 bases and J gave up 8 bases; unmatched junction bases: 9. Germline lookup yields CDR1 MNHEY and CDR2 SVGEGT. This CDR3 is CASSTDGTGVHEQFF. The CDR3, as DNA: TGTGCCAGCAGTACTGACGGGACAGGGGTGCATGAGCAGTTCTTC.

This clonotype was seen many times. The chain recombines TRBV24-1 with TRBJ2-5; D ambiguous. The CDR3 is made up of 14 amino acids. The V and J ends lost 5 bases and 3 bases respectively, with 12 bases between them. Germline CDR1 reads KGHDR; CDR2 reads SFDVKD. The CDR3 loop is CATSGRAAKETQYF. The CDR3 bases are TGTGCCACCAGTGGACGGGCAGCCAAAGAGACCCAGTACTTC.

This clonotype has more than one count but fewer than ten. The chain combines TRBV6-5 with TRBJ2-3; D perhaps matches TRBD2 (5 bases). The CDR3 loop spans 11 amino acids. CDR1 is MNHEY, CDR2 SVGAGI, per germline. The ends were cut back, 6 bases at V and 5 bases at J, with 6 bases in the middle. The CDR3, as DNA: TGTGCCAGCAGACTAGTAGATACGCAGTATTTT. The encoded protein is CASRLVDTQYF.

V gene TRBV12-3 or TRBV12-4 combines with J gene TRBJ2-4; perhaps TRBD1 as D (5 bases). V was pared by 5 bases and J by 0 bases, with 11 bases between. This CDR3 has 15 amino acids. CDR3 sequence reads: CASSNRQLAKNIQYF. The CDR3 DNA is TGTGCCAGCAGTAATAGACAGTTAGCCAAAAACATTCAGTACTTC.

This clonotype was counted at least ten times. The rearrangement uses TRBV12-3 or TRBV12-4 and TRBJ2-3, with TRBD2 matching 12 bases. CDR3 length: 16 residues. The trim removed 2 bases at V and 1 base at J, leaving 1 base unmatched. The CDR3 is CASSLRLAGGTDTQYF. CDR3 DNA: TGTGCCAGCAGTTTACGACTAGCGGGGGGCACAGATACGCAGTATTTT.

The gene calls are TRBV4-1 and TRBJ2-1; weak D call: TRBD2 (6 bases). This CDR3 is built from 17 residues. With 0 bases removed from V and 0 bases from J, the gap between germline ends came to 12 bases. Per germline, CDR1 MGHRA and CDR2 YSYEKL. The chain's CDR3 is CASSQDRGGSSYNEQFF. In DNA form, the CDR3 reads TGCGCCAGCAGCCAAGATAGGGGAGGAAGCTCCTACAATGAGCAGTTCTTC.

This clonotype was counted between two and nine times. The J gene is TRBJ1-2, the V gene TRBV19; a weak D match, TRBD1 (5 bases). V was cut by 7 bases and J by 8 bases, with 17 bases left in between. This CDR3 comprises 13 residues. CDR1 is LNHDA and CDR2 is SQIVND in the germline V gene (reference sequence). The CDR3 nucleotides are TGTGCCAGTACCGCCGACGGGGGTACCGGCTACACCTTC. It is translated as CASTADGGTGYTF.

The chain employs TRBV7-6 and TRBJ2-2; D not resolved. Trimming removed 4 bases from V and 8 bases from J, with 11 bases in between. In germline, CDR1 is SGHVS, CDR2 FNYEAQ. This CDR3 comprises 13 residues. CDR3 sequence reads: CASSSYLGGELFF. Written as DNA, the CDR3 is TGTGCCAGCAGCTCCTATTTGGGGGGGGAGCTGTTTTTT.

This clonotype was picked up a small number of times. The chain employs TRBV12-3 or TRBV12-4 and TRBJ1-2; 9 bases fit TRBD1. With 0 bases clipped from V and 10 bases from J, the junction kept 6 bases outside the gene matches. CDR3 length: 14 residues. CDR3 region: CASSLARQGVVYTF. The DNA of the CDR3 is TGTGCCAGCAGTTTAGCGCGACAGGGGGTAGTCTACACCTTC.

Only a few counts were recorded for this clonotype. V usage is TRBV12-3 or TRBV12-4 and J usage is TRBJ2-4, with D possibly matching TRBD1 (5 bases). V lost 5 bases and J 0 bases, leaving 11 bases between the germline ends. The CDR3 is made up of 15 amino acids. The CDR3 DNA sequence: TGTGCCAGCAGTGCAGGGAACTTAGCCAAAAACATTCAGTACTTC. As protein: CASSAGNLAKNIQYF.

This clonotype was observed a few times. This chain joins TRBV25-1 and TRBJ2-7; TRBD1 is a possible D gene (6 bases). The V end was cut by 7 bases, the J end by 2 bases, with 15 bases between. The CDR3 extends over 14 amino acids. CDR1 is MGHDK, CDR2 SYGVNS, per germline. The CDR3 is CASNLTGSTYEQYF. CDR3 nucleotide sequence: TGTGCCAGCAACCTGACAGGCTCTACCTACGAGCAGTACTTC.

This clonotype appeared a few times. The chain uses TRBV3-1 and TRBJ2-5, with D perhaps TRBD2 (6 bases). V was cut by 0 bases and J by 4 bases, with 12 bases left in between. The CDR3 has 15 residues. The V gene's germline CDR1 is LGHDT and CDR2 YNNKEL (reference sequence). The CDR3 reads CASSQDRGIPETQYF. CDR3 bases: TGTGCCAGCAGCCAAGATCGGGGGATTCCAGAGACCCAGTACTTC.

The chain is built from TRBV6-1 and TRBJ2-1; 10 bases are a match to TRBD1. The CDR3 spans 13 residues. Germline V gene lookup returns CDR1 MNHNS and CDR2 SASEGT. Trimming took 4 bases from V and 6 from J; bases not matched to a gene: 0. The CDR3 is CASSGDRGNEQFF. The CDR3 nucleotides read TGTGCCAGCAGTGGGGACAGGGGCAATGAGCAGTTCTTC.

The chain combines TRBV12-3 or TRBV12-4 with TRBJ2-4, with 9 bases identical to TRBD2. CDR3 length equals 16 residues. J lost 1 base, V lost 3 bases, and 4 bases had no gene match. The CDR3 DNA is TGTGCCAGCAGTTTGACAAGCGGGAGGGCCAAAAACATTCAGTACTTC. Its translation: CASSLTSGRAKNIQYF.

This clonotype appeared a few times. The chain uses TRBV12-3 or TRBV12-4 and TRBJ2-3; 8 positions agree with TRBD2. The CDR3 covers 14 residues. V lost 6 bases and J lost 2; bases outside the gene matches: 4. DNA for the CDR3: TGTGCCAGCAGCCCCGGGAGGGCCACAGATACGCAGTATTTT. Protein sequence: CASSPGRATDTQYF.